This T cell receptor beta chain was retrieved from a study of T-cell reconstitution after alpha-beta-depleted transplantation in children. Trimming took 6 bases from V and 7 from J, leaving 13 bases between them. CDR1 is MNHNY and CDR2 is SVGAGI in the germline V gene (reference sequence). The CDR3 consists of 12 residues. The TCRbeta library was prepared with unique molecular identifiers. TCRdb ran MiXCR on the PCR reads and lists one entry per CDR3 protein. The table records about 230,000 distinct CDR3 sequences, more than 10% of them present only once. This clonotype was recorded only once. The genes are TRBV6-6 and TRBJ2-7; no clear D gene. Sequences were derived from PBMCs from the stem cell graft donor, sampled from the stem cell graft. The TCR sequence derives from a human donor who donated a stem cell graft to a child with acute lymphoblastic leukemia. CDR3 coding DNA: TGTGCCAGCAGCCAGGTTGGAAGAGAGCAGTACTTC. Translating gives CASSQVGREQYF.